Listed here are 6 T cell receptor beta chains from one sample, sequenced in a study of T cells after yellow fever vaccination. In TCRdb, the 5' RACE reads were re-called with MiXCR into one record per CDR3 protein. The sample yields over 100,000 distinct CDR3 sequences, roughly 8.9% seen once. The input for sequencing was CD8+ T cells sorted from PBMCs, taken 45 days after the yellow fever booster vaccination. The receptors were gathered from a man younger than 45 who received the YFV17D yellow fever vaccine.

This clonotype was observed many times. CDR3 sequence (DNA): TGTGCCAGCAGCAAAGGAGGGACAGGGGATTTGGAGCAGTACTTC. This encodes CASSKGGTGDLEQYF. The chain couples TRBV21-1 to TRBJ2-7; the table's D call of TRBD1 was not tested on the DNA. TRBV21-1 constitutes a pseudogene. The CDR3 has 15 amino acids.

This clonotype has ten or more counts. J is TRBJ2-7 and V is TRBV6-1, with TRBD1 identical over 7 bases. V dropped 6 bases and J dropped 3; count of bases not matched to a gene: 5. CDR3 size: 13 residues. The V gene's germline CDR1 is MNHNS and CDR2 SASEGT. The CDR3: CASRPGQIYEQYF. The CDR3 coding sequence is TGTGCCAGCAGACCGGGACAGATCTACGAGCAGTACTTC.

This clonotype has at least ten counts. The chain has TRBV4-3 and TRBJ2-3; possibly TRBD1 for D (6 bases). CDR1 LGHNA and CDR2 YSLEER come from the germline V gene. The CDR3 totals 17 residues. V was clipped by 1 base and J by 12 bases, with 26 bases between them. The CDR3: CASSQGVQGTLRYPQYF. The CDR3 DNA reads TGCGCCAGCAGCCAAGGGGTCCAGGGGACGCTACGATATCCCCAGTATTTT.

This clonotype showed up just a few times. V and J are TRBV7-6 and TRBJ2-4; possibly TRBD1 or TRBD2 for D (7 bases each). The germline gives CDR1 SGHVS, CDR2 FNYEAQ. V was cut by 10 bases and J by 0 bases, with 19 bases left in between. CDR3 length: 16 amino acids. As DNA, the CDR3 is TGTGCCACTGCGCGAGGGGGCGGGAGAGCCAAAAACATTCAGTACTTC. Translating gives CATARGGGRAKNIQYF.

This chain uses TRBV7-8 with TRBJ2-5, with D possibly being TRBD1 (5 bases). The CDR3 spans 15 residues. V was clipped by 8 bases and J by 2 bases, with 18 bases between them. From germline, CDR1 is SGHVS and CDR2 FQNEAQ. Here the CDR3 reads CASPVRTNEQETQYF. Written as DNA, the CDR3 is TGTGCCAGCCCAGTACGGACAAATGAACAAGAGACCCAGTACTTC. The whole variable domain, filled in from reference TRBV7-8 and TRBJ2-5, reads GAGVSQSPRYKVAKRGQDVALRCDPISGHVSLFWYQQALGQGPEFLTYFQNEAQLDKSGLPSDRFFAERPEGSVSTLKIQRTQQEDSAVYLCASPVRTNEQETQYFGPGTRLLVL.

This clonotype has only a few counts. The chain recombines TRBV21-1 with TRBJ2-3; the table calls TRBD1, which could not be checked here. TRBV21-1 counts as a pseudogene. The CDR3 loop spans 15 amino acids. The CDR3 DNA reads TGTGCCAGCAGCAAAGAGAGACAGAGCACAGATACGCAGTATTTT. It specifies CASSKERQSTDTQYF.